A single sample gave rise to the 2 T cell receptor beta chains below, sequenced in a study of beta chain features in type 1 diabetes (dated by TCRdb to the late 2010s). These receptors lack a known antigen. To prepare the library, the immunoSEQ multiplex PCR assay was applied. The High Capacity cDNA Reverse Transcription Kit was used to reverse transcribe all of the isolated RNA, meaning that expressed TCRB transcripts were what got sequenced. The source is immuneACCESS, and TCRdb retained only in-frame sequences with V and J called. Part of the clones is not carried over; for the studies checked, unresolved V genes explain less than half of this, and the remainder is unexplained. Across this sample there are 130,000 or so clones, with about 17% seen only once. The ten largest clones take up approximately 2.2% of the sample. Study-wide findings and limitations: A moderate but significant shortening of TCRB CDR3 length was observed in type 1 diabetes patients in all four CD4+ subsets.

The sequencing sample was made of central memory CD4+ T cells from blood. The receptors originated from a young man with type 1 diabetes.

The chain carries TRBV7-9 and TRBJ2-7, with a possible D match to TRBD1 (6 bases). The germline CDR1 and CDR2 sequences are SEHNR and FQNEAQ (reference sequence). The CDR3 runs 15 residues. Trimming took 0 bases from V and 1 from J, leaving 10 bases between them. The CDR3 coding sequence is TGTGCCAGCAGCTTAGCGCAGGGGCTTTCCTACGAGCAGTACTTC. Translated: CASSLAQGLSYEQYF.

This clone was counted a few times. The rearrangement uses TRBV6-5 and TRBJ2-2; weak D call: TRBD1 (6 bases). Germline lookup yields CDR1 MNHEY and CDR2 SVGAGI. Trimming took off 4 bases at V and 3 bases at J, with 15 bases between the two ends. This CDR3 has 16 amino acids. CDR3 in DNA: TGTGCCAGCAGTTCTCCCCGGGACACCGACACCGGGGAGCTGTTTTTT. Residues: CASSSPRDTDTGELFF.